The 10 T cell receptor beta chains listed next were all sequenced from one sample in a study of OX40 agonist ivuxolimab in advanced cancers. Using immunoSEQ multiplex PCR, the repertoire was profiled, and TCRdb retains in-frame clones only, with some absent. Seen here are around 70,000 clones, roughly 84% observed once, and the top ten hold roughly 0.79%. The sequenced sample was CD4+ or CD8+ T cells sorted from blood, obtained in a trial of the OX40 agonist ivuxolimab. The source is an adult with an advanced solid tumor such as melanoma, head and neck, liver or kidney cancer.

This chain connects TRBV5-4 to TRBJ1-5; D is possibly TRBD1 (5 bases). V lost 2 bases and J 0 bases, leaving 9 bases between the germline ends. The CDR3 runs 15 residues. Germline V gene sequence: CDR1 SGHNT, CDR2 YYREEE (reference sequence). Written as DNA, the CDR3 is TGTGCCAGCAGCTTCGGGACGGATAGCAATCAGCCCCAGCATTTT. Encoded protein: CASSFGTDSNQPQHF.

The chain couples TRBV30 to TRBJ1-4; the match to TRBD1 covers 7 bases. After removal of 2 bases from V and 8 bases from J, the junction contained 11 bases not matched to a gene. CDR3 length: 15 residues. Germline CDR1 GTSNPN, CDR2 SVGIG (reference sequence). CDR3 in DNA: TGTGCCTGGAGTCCTAAGGGACAGAAAGGGGAAAAACTGTTTTTT. Residues: CAWSPKGQKGEKLFF.

This clone has only one observation. The V call is TRBV7-2, the J call TRBJ1-2; TRBD1 aligns across 7 bases. Trimming at V came to 5 bases and at J to 1 base, leaving 4 bases not matched to a gene. Germline loops: CDR1 SGHTA, CDR2 FQGNSA. This CDR3 has 14 residues. CDR3 nucleotide sequence: TGTGCCAGCAGCCCGGGACAGTATAACTATGGCTACACCTTC. Residues: CASSPGQYNYGYTF.

V usage is TRBV27 and J usage is TRBJ2-1; 7 nucleotides align to TRBD1. This CDR3 has 15 amino acids. Germline V gives CDR1 MNHEY, CDR2 SMNVEV (reference sequence). V was pared by 5 bases and J by 1 base, with 5 bases of the junction left unmatched. The CDR3 protein is CASSSNRGSYNEQFF. CDR3 sequence (DNA): TGTGCCAGCAGTAGTAACAGGGGTTCCTACAATGAGCAGTTCTTC.

This clone was counted a single time. The V call is TRBV19, the J call TRBJ2-5; D unclear. Germline CDR1 LNHDA, CDR2 SQIVND (reference sequence). The CDR3 sequence is 13 residues long. Between the trimmed V and J ends, which lost 10 bases and 2 bases, there was a span of 14 bases. The DNA for the CDR3 is TGTGCCACTCGCAAACAGCAACAAGAGACCCAGTACTTC. This codes for CATRKQQQETQYF.

The chain links TRBV15 to TRBJ2-7, with D unclear. Germline CDR1 is LNHNV and CDR2 is YYDKDF (reference sequence). V was clipped by 0 bases and J by 2 bases, with 11 bases between them. This CDR3 is built from 15 residues. CDR3 region: CATSRESGNTYEQYF. The CDR3 coding sequence is TGTGCCACCAGCAGAGAATCCGGAAACACCTACGAGCAGTACTTC.

This sequence joins TRBV19 and TRBJ2-2, with TRBD1 identical over 8 bases. Losses at the gene ends were 3 bases for V and 7 bases for J; bases not matched to a gene: 7. The CDR3 contains 15 residues. Germline V gives CDR1 LNHDA, CDR2 SQIVND (reference sequence). The CDR3 nucleotides are TGTGCCAGTAGTATTTCGGACAGGGAATACGGGGAGCTGTTTTTT. Translation gives CASSISDREYGELFF.

The chain links TRBV5-4 to TRBJ2-5, with 7 positions matching TRBD1. Germline lookup yields CDR1 SGHNT and CDR2 YYREEE (reference sequence). This CDR3 is 14 amino acids long. J was trimmed by 5 bases and V by 0 bases; bases with no gene match: 4. CDR3: CASSLGGGGETQYF. In DNA, the CDR3 is TGTGCCAGCAGCTTGGGAGGGGGCGGGGAGACCCAGTACTTC.

The chain links TRBV5-1 to TRBJ2-5; D is perhaps TRBD1 (6 bases). V shed 0 bases and J shed 2 bases, with 8 bases lying between them. Germline V lookup: CDR1 SGHRS, CDR2 YFSETQ. This CDR3 region has 14 residues. The CDR3 DNA reads TGCGCCAGCAGCTTGGGGACAGCACAAGAGACCCAGTACTTC. Amino acids: CASSLGTAQETQYF.

V is TRBV9 and J is TRBJ2-5; no definite D call. CDR1 is SGDLS, CDR2 YYNGEE, per germline. The CDR3 has 12 amino acids. Trimming pared 0 bases from V and 3 bases from J, leaving 3 bases between. CDR3 coding DNA: TGTGCCAGCAGCGTAGTAAAAGAGACCCAGTACTTC. This gives the protein CASSVVKETQYF.